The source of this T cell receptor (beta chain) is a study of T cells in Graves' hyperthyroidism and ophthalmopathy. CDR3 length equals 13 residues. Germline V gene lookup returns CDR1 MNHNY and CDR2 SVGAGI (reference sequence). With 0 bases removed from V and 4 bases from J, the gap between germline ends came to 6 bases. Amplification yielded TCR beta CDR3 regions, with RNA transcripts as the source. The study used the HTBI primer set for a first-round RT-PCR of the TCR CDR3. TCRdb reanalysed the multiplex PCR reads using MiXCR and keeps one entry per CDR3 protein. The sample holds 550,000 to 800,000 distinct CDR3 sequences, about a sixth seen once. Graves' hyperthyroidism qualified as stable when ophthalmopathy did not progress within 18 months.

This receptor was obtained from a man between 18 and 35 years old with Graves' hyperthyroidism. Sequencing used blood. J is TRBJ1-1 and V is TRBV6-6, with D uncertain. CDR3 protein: CASSYSTLTEAFF. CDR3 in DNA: TGTGCCAGCAGTTACTCGACTCTCACTGAAGCTTTCTTT.